These 10 T cell receptor beta chains were sequenced from one sample in a study of OX40 agonist ivuxolimab in advanced cancers. The data were produced by immunoSEQ multiplex PCR, yet TCRdb's version contains in-frame clones alone and is incomplete. The profile covers fewer than 85,000 clones, with roughly 90% appearing a single time and 0.3% to 0.4% taken by the ten largest. The sample was CD4+ or CD8+ T cells sorted from blood, taken in a trial of the OX40 agonist ivuxolimab. These receptors originate from an adult with an advanced solid tumor such as melanoma, head and neck, liver or kidney cancer.

The chain couples TRBV7-9 to TRBJ2-7; D remains ambiguous. The CDR3 is 14 amino acids. With 6 bases removed from V and 0 bases from J, the gap between germline ends came to 12 bases. In germline, CDR1 is SEHNR, CDR2 FQNEAQ (reference sequence). In DNA, the CDR3 is TGTGCCAGCAGTCTGTCCTCTAACTCCTACGAGCAGTACTTC. It yields the protein CASSLSSNSYEQYF.

This clone was seen just once. V gene TRBV7-6 combines with J gene TRBJ2-2; the match to TRBD1 covers 7 bases. The CDR3 has 15 amino acids. Germline trimming cut 2 bases from V and 2 bases from J; bases unmatched to any gene: 2. Per germline, CDR1 SGHVS and CDR2 FNYEAQ. As DNA, the CDR3 is TGTGCCAGCAGCTTACGGACAGGCAACACCGGGGAGCTGTTTTTT. This gives the protein CASSLRTGNTGELFF.

This clone was recorded once. The CDR3 coding sequence is TGTGCCAGCACCCAGCTGCGGACGGGAGACTACGAGCAGTACTTC. The encoded protein is CASTQLRTGDYEQYF. The chain joins TRBV6-1 to TRBJ2-7, with D perhaps TRBD2 (6 bases). The length of the CDR3 is 15 residues. Trimming shortened V by 7 bases and J by 3 bases, and 19 bases separated the two germline ends. Germline V gene sequence: CDR1 MNHNS, CDR2 SASEGT.

CDR3 sequence (DNA): TGTGCCAGTAGCCCCCGTGCCGGGGAGCTGTTTTTT. Encoded protein: CASSPRAGELFF. The chain joins TRBV19 to TRBJ2-2; D unresolved. Trimming cost V 6 bases and J 6 bases, with 8 bases left between them. Germline loops: CDR1 LNHDA, CDR2 SQIVND (reference sequence). This CDR3 has 12 amino acids.

The chain carries TRBV7-9 and TRBJ2-7; D perhaps matches TRBD2 (5 bases). The CDR3 covers 12 residues. The germline V and J ends were trimmed by 1 base and 7 bases, with 8 bases remaining between them. CDR1 and CDR2 (germline): SEHNR, FQNEAQ (reference sequence). The CDR3 nucleotides read TGTGCCAGCAGCTTAGAGGCGGGTGAGCAGTACTTC. Translating it yields CASSLEAGEQYF.

This chain connects TRBV4-3 to TRBJ2-1; 9 positions agree with TRBD2. This CDR3 region has 15 residues. From germline, CDR1 is LGHNA and CDR2 YSLEER. Trimming at V came to 1 base and at J to 4 bases, leaving 2 bases not matched to a gene. CDR3 sequence (DNA): TGCGCCAGCAGCCAAGGACTAGCGGCTTACAATGAGCAGTTCTTC. Translated, it gives CASSQGLAAYNEQFF.

The rearrangement joins TRBV4-1 to TRBJ2-1; D remains unclear. Germline V lookup: CDR1 MGHRA, CDR2 YSYEKL. The length of the CDR3 is 16 residues. Trimming pared 5 bases from V and 4 bases from J, leaving 18 bases between. CDR3 sequence: CASSSVAVPPYNEQFF. In DNA form, the CDR3 reads TGCGCCAGCAGCTCCGTTGCGGTTCCCCCATACAATGAGCAGTTCTTC.

The chain joins TRBV27 to TRBJ1-1; D ambiguous. V was shortened by 4 bases and J by 0 bases, with 9 bases between the two germline ends. Germline values: CDR1 MNHEY, CDR2 SMNVEV (reference sequence). This CDR3 spans 14 amino acids. CDR3 sequence (DNA): TGTGCCAGCAGTTCCCCGGGCATGAACACTGAAGCTTTCTTT. This sequence encodes CASSSPGMNTEAFF.

Turning to this clone: The same CDR3 arises from other DNA sequences in this sample as well. V usage is TRBV5-1 and J usage is TRBJ2-3; TRBD2 might be the D (5 bases). The ends were cut back, 2 bases at V and 4 bases at J, with 11 bases in the middle. CDR3 length equals 14 residues. Germline V gives CDR1 SGHRS, CDR2 YFSETQ. CDR3 sequence reads: CASSLEGGADTQYF. The CDR3 DNA reads as TGCGCCAGCAGCTTAGAGGGTGGTGCAGATACGCAGTATTTT. The variable domain in full, with the rest retrieved from reference TRBV5-1 and TRBJ2-3, is KAGVTQTPRYLIKTRGQQVTLSCSPISGHRSVSWYQQTPGQGLQFLFEYFSETQRNKGNFPGRFSGRQFSNSRSEMNVSTLELGDSALYLCASSLEGGADTQYFGPGTRLTVL.

This chain connects TRBV28 to TRBJ2-7, with D possibly being TRBD1 (5 bases). This CDR3 is built from 14 residues. Trimming left V 3 bases short and J 0 bases short, with 9 bases between. The germline V gene encodes CDR1 MDHEN and CDR2 SYDVKM. The CDR3 DNA sequence: TGTGCCAGCAGTTTTAGGGGTAGCTCCTACGAGCAGTACTTC. This gives the protein CASSFRGSSYEQYF. The variable domain in full, completed from reference TRBV28 and TRBJ2-7, reads DVKVTQSSRYLVKRTGEKVFLECVQDMDHENMFWYRQDPGLGLRLIYFSYDVKMKEKGDIPEGYSVSREKKERFSLILESASTNQTSMYLCASSFRGSSYEQYFGPGTRLTVT.